A single sample gave rise to the 28 T cell receptor beta chains below, sequenced in a study of control samples from healthy donors and cancer patients. Using immunoSEQ multiplex PCR, the repertoire was profiled, and TCRdb retains in-frame clones only, with some absent. There are over 120,000 clones in the sample; 85% to 95% occur only once, and approximately 15% lies in the top ten. Sequencing used PBMCs. These receptors were collected from a man aged 55 to 69 with colorectal cancer.

The chain employs TRBV19 and TRBJ1-6; D not certain. Germline-derived CDR1 and CDR2 are LNHDA and SQIVND (reference sequence). The CDR3 covers 14 residues. Trimming removed 7 bases from V and 9 bases from J, with 16 bases in between. The CDR3: CASTLGVPFSPLHF. CDR3 bases: TGTGCCAGTACCCTCGGAGTACCATTTTCACCCCTCCACTTT.

The genes are TRBV6-1 and TRBJ1-5, with unresolved D. Germline CDR1 reads MNHNS; CDR2 reads SASEGT. Trimming pared 3 bases from V and 6 bases from J, leaving 3 bases between. CDR3 size: 11 residues. CDR3 DNA sequence: TGTGCCAGCAGTGAGTTTCAGCCCCAGCATTTT. Its protein is CASSEFQPQHF.

V is TRBV20-1 and J is TRBJ1-1; unclear D gene. Germline loops: CDR1 DFQATT, CDR2 SNEGSKA (reference sequence). Trimming cost V 6 bases and J 5 bases, with 10 bases left between them. This CDR3 comprises 11 residues. Here the CDR3 reads CSAEGGTEAFF. CDR3 DNA: TGCAGTGCCGAGGGTGGTACTGAAGCTTTCTTT.

The V gene is TRBV27, the J gene TRBJ1-2; TRBD1 agrees at 10 bases. Trimming removed 6 bases from V and 5 bases from J; junction bases left unmatched: 3. Germline V gene sequence: CDR1 MNHEY, CDR2 SMNVEV (reference sequence). The CDR3 is 13 residues long. Here the CDR3 DNA reads TGTGCCAGCAGCGACAGGGGGCAATATGGCTACACCTTC. Its protein is CASSDRGQYGYTF.

V and J are TRBV11-2 and TRBJ2-5; the D gene could be TRBD1 or TRBD2 (6 bases each). V was cut by 5 bases and J by 5 bases, with 15 bases left in between. Germline CDR1 is SGHAT and CDR2 is FQNNGV. The CDR3 consists of 14 residues. The CDR3 sequence is CASSRGGLKETQYF. In DNA form, the CDR3 reads TGTGCCAGCAGCCGAGGGGGGTTGAAGGAGACCCAGTACTTC.

The V call is TRBV6-5, the J call TRBJ2-7; perhaps D is TRBD1 or TRBD2 (6 bases each). This CDR3 contains 15 residues. Germline V gene data show CDR1 as MNHEY and CDR2 as SVGAGI. The V gene lost 0 bases and the J gene lost 1 base, with 10 bases spanning the gap. DNA for the CDR3: TGTGCCAGCAGTTACTCGTGGGGGGCTTCCTACGAGCAGTACTTC. Its translation: CASSYSWGASYEQYF.

This clone appeared a few times. The chain carries TRBV19 and TRBJ1-1; unclear D gene. V lost 3 bases, J lost 3 bases, and 11 bases lay in between. The CDR3 runs to 14 residues. Germline assignment: CDR1 LNHDA and CDR2 SQIVND (reference sequence). The CDR3 nucleotides read TGTGCCAGTAGTATCTCGGCATACGACACTGAAGCTTTCTTT. It codes for CASSISAYDTEAFF.

V gene TRBV10-1 combines with J gene TRBJ2-3; 8 bases are shared with TRBD1. The ends lost 5 bases at V and 2 bases at J; junction bases unmatched: 6. This CDR3 has 15 residues. Germline V gives CDR1 WNHNN, CDR2 SYGVQD (reference sequence). The CDR3 bases are TGCGCCAGCAGTCCCGGGACAGGAGTCACAGATACGCAGTATTTT. Protein product: CASSPGTGVTDTQYF.

This clone has more than one count but fewer than ten. CDR3 sequence: CASSLDRVYNSPLHF. In DNA, the CDR3 is TGTGCCAGCAGCTTAGACCGAGTCTATAATTCACCCCTCCACTTT. This chain joins TRBV7-2 and TRBJ1-6, with D hard to call. The CDR3 is 15 residues long. Germline CDR1 is SGHTA and CDR2 is FQGNSA. Between the trimmed V and J ends, which lost 1 base and 3 bases, there was a span of 7 bases.

About this clone itself: An end of the junction differs from the germline gene, which may be a read error. The chain recombines TRBV24-1 with TRBJ2-2, with 8 nucleotides matching TRBD1. Germline-derived CDR1 and CDR2 are KGHDR and SFDVKD. This CDR3 has 16 amino acids. In DNA, the CDR3 is TGTGCCACCAGTGATTTGGACAGGGGTGGCACCGGGGAACTGTTTTTT. Amino acid sequence: CATSDLDRGGTGELFF.

The chain has TRBV19 and TRBJ1-5; no reliable D call. Germline CDR1 reads LNHDA; CDR2 reads SQIVND (reference sequence). The CDR3 loop spans 15 amino acids. Trimming took off 5 bases at V and 2 bases at J, with 13 bases between the two ends. As DNA, the CDR3 is TGTGCCAGTAGTGGCGGTCGACCGCGCAATCAGCCCCAGCATTTT. This translates into CASSGGRPRNQPQHF.

The chain employs TRBV5-8 and TRBJ2-7; 12 nucleotides align to TRBD1. V gave up 7 bases and J gave up 3 bases; unmatched junction bases: 8. The CDR3 sequence is 15 residues long. Germline CDR1 is SGHTS and CDR2 is YDEGEE. Written as DNA, the CDR3 is TGTGCCAGCGTCCGGGACAGGGGGCGAGACTACGAGCAGTACTTC. Translated, it gives CASVRDRGRDYEQYF.

This clone came up once. The chain recombines TRBV7-2 with TRBJ1-5; the D is unclear. The CDR3 contains 13 residues. CDR1 and CDR2 (germline): SGHTA, FQGNSA. The germline V and J ends were trimmed by 2 bases and 5 bases, with 7 bases remaining between them. The CDR3 loop reads CASSLSSYQPQHF. The CDR3, as DNA: TGTGCCAGCAGCTTATCTTCCTATCAGCCCCAGCATTTT.

The chain employs TRBV5-1 and TRBJ1-3; D remains ambiguous. Trimming removed 3 bases at V and 0 bases at J, with 16 bases between. CDR1 is SGHRS and CDR2 is YFSETQ in the germline V gene. The CDR3 has 17 amino acids. CDR3 in amino acids: CASSWTSLRSSGNTIYF. The CDR3 nucleotides read TGCGCCAGCAGCTGGACCTCTTTAAGGAGCTCTGGAAACACCATATATTTT.

This chain uses TRBV6-1 with TRBJ2-1; no clear D gene. CDR3 length: 15 residues. In germline, CDR1 is MNHNS, CDR2 SASEGT. V dropped 2 bases and J dropped 9 bases, with 17 bases sitting between them. In DNA, the CDR3 is TGTGCCAGCAGTGAAACCGGGCCAGAAGTTGGTGAGCAGTTCTTC. This translates into CASSETGPEVGEQFF.

The rearrangement links TRBV6-5 to TRBJ1-2, with TRBD1 as a possible D gene (6 bases). Trimming stripped 6 bases from V and 8 bases from J, with 16 bases between. There are 13 residues in the CDR3. Germline-derived CDR1 and CDR2 are MNHEY and SVGAGI. The CDR3 DNA reads TGTGCCAGCAGGAGGGGGGCGAGTAGCGGCTACACCTTC. This codes for CASRRGASSGYTF.

In DNA form, the CDR3 reads TGTGCCAGTAGTATAGGGGCGCCTCCCTCCTACGAGCAGTACTTC. Encoded protein: CASSIGAPPSYEQYF. The chain combines TRBV19 with TRBJ2-7; D remains unclear. The CDR3 length is 15 residues. The germline V and J ends were trimmed by 1 base and 0 bases, with 10 bases remaining between them. CDR1 and CDR2 from the germline V gene are LNHDA and SQIVND (reference sequence). Variable domain in full (rest from reference TRBV19 and TRBJ2-7): DGGITQSPKYLFRKEGQNVTLSCEQNLNHDAMYWYRQDPGQGLRLIYYSQIVNDFQKGDIAEGYSVSREKKESFPLTVTSAQKNPTAFYLCASSIGAPPSYEQYFGPGTRLTVT.

This chain joins TRBV20-1 and TRBJ1-5, with TRBD1 as a possible D gene (5 bases). V lost 3 bases, J lost 1 base, and 10 bases lay in between. The CDR3 is 14 residues long. Germline CDR1 reads DFQATT; CDR2 reads SNEGSKA (reference sequence). Here the CDR3 DNA reads TGCAGTGCTAGTGGCCGGGACAGCAATCAGCCCCAGCATTTT. Amino acids: CSASGRDSNQPQHF.

About this clone: At the DNA level, this CDR3 is encoded by other sequences in the same sample as well. This chain uses TRBV12-3 or TRBV12-4 with TRBJ2-5; D gene uncertain. This CDR3 is built from 13 residues. The V gene lost 1 base and the J gene lost 4 bases, with 7 bases spanning the gap. This CDR3 is CASSLGRGETQYF. CDR3 DNA sequence: TGTGCCAGCAGTTTAGGGAGAGGAGAGACCCAGTACTTC.

This chain connects TRBV15 to TRBJ2-1, with D unclear. CDR1 and CDR2 from the germline V gene are LNHNV and YYDKDF (reference sequence). V gave up 3 bases and J gave up 6 bases, with 12 bases separating them. This CDR3 comprises 14 residues. The CDR3, as DNA: TGTGCCACCAGCAGGGATCCCGCCAGCAATGAGCAGTTCTTC. This encodes CATSRDPASNEQFF.

The genes are TRBV4-1 and TRBJ2-3, with 13 bases fitting TRBD2. This CDR3 is built from 17 residues. CDR1 is MGHRA, CDR2 YSYEKL, per germline. With V trimmed by 0 bases and J by 10 bases, 10 bases remained unmatched. The CDR3: CASSQEVLAGGLYSQYF. For the CDR3, the DNA is TGCGCCAGCAGCCAAGAAGTACTAGCGGGGGGGCTCTATTCGCAGTATTTT.

This clone was detected once. The chain is built from TRBV30 and TRBJ2-1, with 7 bases aligning to TRBD1. Trimming removed 5 bases from V and 7 bases from J; junction bases left unmatched: 5. This CDR3 comprises 12 residues. The V gene's germline CDR1 is GTSNPN and CDR2 SVGIG (reference sequence). In DNA, the CDR3 is TGTGCCTGGGATGGACAGGCTAATGAGCAGTTCTTC. Protein: CAWDGQANEQFF.

The chain carries TRBV5-1 and TRBJ2-3, with TRBD2 identical over 14 bases. The length of the CDR3 is 18 residues. CDR1 and CDR2 from the germline V gene are SGHRS and YFSETQ. Losses at the gene ends were 4 bases for V and 2 bases for J; bases not matched to a gene: 9. This chain's CDR3 is CASSPAGLAGGSTDTQYF. For the CDR3, the DNA is TGCGCCAGCAGCCCGGCAGGACTAGCGGGGGGTTCCACAGATACGCAGTATTTT.

In this sample, this clone turned up once. The chain links TRBV29-1 to TRBJ2-3; 12 bases agree with TRBD2. Germline loops: CDR1 SQVTM, CDR2 ANQGSEA. V was pared by 8 bases and J by 4 bases, with 7 bases of the junction left unmatched. The CDR3 is 14 amino acids. CDR3 region: CSTMTSGGSDTQYF. CDR3 sequence (DNA): TGCAGCACAATGACTAGCGGGGGTTCAGATACGCAGTATTTT.

In the case of this clone: This sample also contains other DNA sequences that code for the same CDR3. The gene calls are TRBV18 and TRBJ2-1; TRBD2 matches 15 bases. The CDR3 runs to 15 residues. The V gene end was trimmed by 5 bases and the J gene end by 6 bases; junction bases not matched to a gene: 2. CDR1 and CDR2 from the germline V gene are KGHSH and LQKENI. The CDR3 region has the DNA TGTGCCAGCTCATCGGGACTAGCGGGGGGCAATGAGCAGTTCTTC. Translated: CASSSGLAGGNEQFF.

V usage is TRBV7-2 and J usage is TRBJ2-3, with D unclear. The V gene's germline CDR1 is SGHTA and CDR2 FQGNSA. Trimming took off 0 bases at V and 2 bases at J, with 6 bases between the two ends. The CDR3 has 14 amino acids. For the CDR3, the DNA is TGTGCCAGCAGCTTAGCGGGGTACACAGATACGCAGTATTTT. Residues: CASSLAGYTDTQYF. Combining the CDR3 with reference TRBV7-2 and TRBJ2-3 gives the whole variable domain GAGVSQSPSNKVTEKGKDVELRCDPISGHTALYWYRQSLGQGLEFLIYFQGNSAPDKSGLPSDRFSAERTGGSVSTLTIQRTQQEDSAVYLCASSLAGYTDTQYFGPGTRLTVL.

The chain links TRBV3-1 (or the pseudogene TRBV3-2) to TRBJ1-1; 7 positions agree with TRBD1. CDR1 is LGHDT and CDR2 is YNNKEL in the germline V gene (reference sequence). J was trimmed by 6 bases and V by 0 bases; bases with no gene match: 13. This CDR3 region has 17 residues. CDR3 sequence (DNA): TGTGCCAGCAGCCAAGACGCCCTGACAGGGACAAGAGCTGAAGCTTTCTTT. Its translation is CASSQDALTGTRAEAFF.

The chain carries TRBV19 and TRBJ1-2; D may be TRBD1 (6 bases). The CDR3 loop spans 13 amino acids. The germline gives CDR1 LNHDA, CDR2 SQIVND (reference sequence). V was trimmed by 5 bases and J by 12 bases, leaving 19 bases between them. CDR3 nucleotide sequence: TGTGCCAGTAGTCCGGGGGGCATGGGGGCGAACACCTTC. This translates into CASSPGGMGANTF.